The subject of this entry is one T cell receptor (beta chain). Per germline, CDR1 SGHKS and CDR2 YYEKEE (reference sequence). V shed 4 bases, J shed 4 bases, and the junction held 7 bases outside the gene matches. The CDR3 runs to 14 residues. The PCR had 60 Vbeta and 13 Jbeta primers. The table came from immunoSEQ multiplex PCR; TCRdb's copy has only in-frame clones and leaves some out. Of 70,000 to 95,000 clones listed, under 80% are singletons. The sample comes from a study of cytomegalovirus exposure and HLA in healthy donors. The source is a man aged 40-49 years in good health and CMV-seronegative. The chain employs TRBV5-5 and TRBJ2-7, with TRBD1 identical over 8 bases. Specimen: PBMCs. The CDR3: CASSLLTGVYEQYF. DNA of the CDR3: TGTGCCAGCAGCCTATTGACAGGGGTTTACGAGCAGTACTTC.